This T cell receptor (beta chain) derives from a study of vaccination and CD4 T cells after COVID-19 (dated by TCRdb to between 2021 and 2024). A note on the overall study: Every convalescent patient had a positive nasal swab PCR test for SARS-CoV-2, with mild disease in nine or ten patients and severe disease in one. Six males and four females were included in the convalescent cohort, with two Hispanic individuals, seven Caucasians, two Asians and one multiracial person represented. Participants received two doses of either the Pfizer-BioNTech BNT162b2 vaccine (n=8) or the Moderna mRNA-1273 vaccine (n=2). Post-COVID blood samples from convalescent patients were collected a median of around 100 days after diagnosis, with a range of roughly 30 to 170 days. Post-vaccine blood samples were obtained a median of roughly 75 days after the second vaccine dose, with a range of roughly 13 to 250 days. For stimulating the cultures, overlapping spike peptide pools were used, derived from SARS-CoV-2 as well as from the common cold coronaviruses HCoV-NL63, HCoV-OC43 and HCoV-229E. As controls, cultures received a CEFX viral epitope pool (the positive control), an HIV-1 Nef peptide pool (the negative control), or no peptide at all. In around 9 COVID-19 convalescent patients and a few infection-naive healthy vaccine recipients, researchers compared the spike-specific CD4+ TCR repertoire from before mRNA vaccination with the repertoire from after. Results and caveats for the whole study, not just this receptor: An increase in the median number of SARS-CoV-2-reactive clonotypes from approximately 20 after infection to 35 to 40 after vaccination was observed, but the change was not found to be significant. Among the post-vaccine SARS-CoV-2-reactive clones in convalescent patients, a median about 89% showed up only after vaccination, which suggests vaccine-specific priming. In convalescent patients, nearly all vaccine-specific clones (304 of 307) were found to be mono-reactive for SARS-CoV-2 spike rather than cross-reactive with common cold coronaviruses. The study included relatively few convalescent patients and did not analyze early timepoints after natural infection.

V is reduced by 7 bases and J by 2 bases, leaving a spacing of 11 bases between them. The CDR3 runs 13 amino acids, cysteine and phenylalanine included. This entry keeps only the CDR3 DNA: 39 bases, framed from base 1. Via the germline V gene, CDR1 is MNHEY and CDR2 SVGEGT. The treatment or condition label of this sample denotes: roughly nine-day PBMC culture with coronavirus spike peptide pools or control peptides (ViraFEST assay). The study used the ViraFEST assay, which expanded antigen-specific T cells with peptide pools and then identified expanded clonotypes by TCR sequencing. The convalescent patients' positive SARS-CoV-2 PCR tests were from March to December 2020, which was before the Alpha, Beta and Delta variants emerged in the United States. Each well held approximately 2 million PBMCs cultured in IMDM containing roughly 5.4% human AB serum and approximately 9.4 IU/ml IL-2, with about 10 ug/ml peptide pools added. On days 3 and 7, half of the culture medium was replaced with fresh IL-2-containing medium. Once the cells had been in culture for about 10 days, the EasySep CD4+ T cell isolation kit was used to isolate CD4+ T cells by negative selection. Ficoll-Paque Plus gradient centrifugation was used to isolate PBMCs from whole blood, and the isolated PBMCs were then either used fresh or cryopreserved at -140C. Culture conditions were generally each tested in triplicate wells.

A remark on this clonotype: What antigen it recognizes has not been identified. Within one base of it there is no much larger clone, and no base qualities were kept.

Library generation was performed with PCR. TCR sequencing of DNA from cultured CD4+ T cells used the Oncomine TCR Beta short-read assay at the Johns Hopkins FTIC core. Genomic DNA was extracted from the cultured CD4+ T cells with the QIAamp micro DNA kit. Oncomine TCR Beta libraries from cultured CD4+ T cells were pooled with unique dual indexes and sequenced on an Illumina iSeq 100. The published analysis was carried out like this. Non-productive sequences were removed, and CDR3s not starting with C, not ending with F or W, or shorter than 7 amino acids were discarded. The MANAFEST web application identified antigen-specific clonotypes by comparing peptide-stimulated wells against reference wells and other culture wells. For a clone to be called positive, the clone needed an FDR below 0.05, an odds ratio above 5, and a productive frequency above 0.1% in at least two of three replicate wells. A clonotype counted as cross-reactive if it showed significant expansion both in the SARS-CoV-2 spike wells and in at least one common cold coronavirus spike condition. Similarity between CDR3 sequences was evaluated in R version 3.6.1 using Levenshtein distances (stringdist) and unrooted phylogenetic trees (ape). The raw public reads went through TCRdb reprocessing: fastp at Q25, MiXCR clone calling, in-frame beta chains kept. Records with the same CDR3 protein are collapsed into one entry carrying the most frequent genes and DNA. The V and J calls shown here were made by TCRdb, not taken from the authors' results. This sample lists some 15,000 distinct CDR3 sequences; 40% to 60% were detected once. More than 9% of the sample is in the top ten clones.

The sequencing input was CD4+ T cells from blood, cultured in vitro. Recombination joined TRBV6-2 or TRBV6-3 with TRBJ2-5; the D gene is perhaps TRBD1 or TRBD2, as each covers 5 bases. The TCR was taken from a human donor who had recovered from COVID-19. The nucleotide sequence reads as follows: TGTGCCAGCAACGGGGCCCGACAAGAGACCCAGTACTTC. Translated, it gives CASNGARQETQYF.